This paragraph covers one T cell receptor beta chain sequence. Its antigen specificity is not known. No base-level quality is on record; no much larger clone is a single base apart. In total, approximately 690 healthy bone marrow donors made up the cohort. All cohort members were sampled while nominally healthy, although unrecorded immune exposures were likely present. The donor was CMV seronegative and was included in the group of approximately 350 seronegative cohort members. A peripheral blood sample was collected from each donor, and TCR beta sequencing was performed on peripheral blood mononuclear cells. The Qiagen DNeasy Blood Extraction Kit was used to extract genomic DNA from the blood cell samples. The library was made by the immunoSEQ multiplex PCR assay. For the multiplex PCR, a mixture combining 60 forward primers for TCR Vbeta segments and 13 reverse primers for TCR Jbeta segments was used. Amplification of the CDR3 region of rearranged TCR beta genes was performed with a multiplex PCR assay on genomic DNA. Amplified TCR beta libraries were sequenced as 87-base-pair reads on the Illumina HiSeq System. The study's own analysis went as follows. A later analysis tallied around 82 million unique TCR beta chains across the 700 or so repertoires, and about 12 million of those chains were shared by two or more donors. Raw reads were error-corrected and collapsed into unique sequences with a nearest-neighbor algorithm that merged closely related sequences to remove PCR and sequencing errors. Alignment of CDR3 sequences to IMGT reference sequences was used to assign V, D and J gene segments. For a sequence to be retained, a match of at least six nucleotides was required to both a V gene segment and a J gene segment. Rearrangements were called productive when the CDR3 lacked stop codons and stayed in frame with V and J; all others were non-productive. Following IMGT convention, CDR3 was defined as the stretch from the second conserved V-encoded cysteine to the conserved J-encoded phenylalanine. The earlier analysis of a few hundred of the donors excluded any sequence lacking an unambiguous match to a single V gene segment. An earlier analysis of just under 600 of the donors called V segments functional above 56.7% productive rearrangements and segregating when the between-donor standard deviation exceeded 5%. A statistical classification framework was built to diagnose cytomegalovirus status from the catalog of TCR beta chain sequences. In a later analysis, TCR nucleotide sequences were compared against IMGT/GENE-DB human TR gene sequences so that V and J genes could be assigned. A later analysis assigned CDR3 sequences and most-parsimonious VDJ recombination scenarios with the TCRdist pipeline. In a later analysis, every TCR beta chain was defined by the combination of its CDR3 amino acid sequence and its V-gene family, and reads without a unique V-gene family were dropped. A later analysis removed 500 to 650 highly shared, low-generation-probability nucleotide sequences to deal with suspected cross-contamination and a sequencing artifact. For each public chain, a later analysis derived a clonal expansion index from normalized ranks of inferred template counts within each repertoire. A later analysis computed generation probabilities with a VDJ recombination model fitted to out-of-frame rearrangements, and checked the results against IGoR. In a later analysis, hypergeometric tests were used to score TCR-TCR, TCR-HLA and TCR-CMV co-occurrence, with a repertoire-size bias correction applied to TCR pairs. A later analysis estimated false discovery rates by permuting HLA or CMV assignments 20 times. In a later analysis, co-occurring TCRs were grouped using DBSCAN, and TCRdist sequence similarity was added for clustering within HLA-allele-positive subsets. Repertoires with fewer than 30,000 or more than 120,000 public chains, plus five repertoires with anomalous nucleotide sharing, were excluded from co-occurrence clustering. TCRdb took over this immuneACCESS table, retaining in-frame rearrangements with V and J assigned. Such tables are incomplete; in checked studies, under half of the missing clones stem from an unresolved V gene, and the remainder is unexplained. The V and J calls and clone size are taken from that table; D and trimming were inferred from the DNA. This sample lists roughly 130,000 clones; more than 60% were detected once. The top ten clonotypes cover around 1.8% of the sample.

The data are from a study of cytomegalovirus exposure and HLA in healthy donors (dated by TCRdb to about 2017). For the study in its entirety: An earlier analysis of 550 to 700 of the donors reported about 250 Gb of sequence data and 117 million unique TCR beta sequences from about 200 million T cells. About 280 gigabases of sequencing data and tens of millions of unique TCR sequences were included in an early release covering roughly 700 HLA-typed donors. Of the 398 genotyped donors, 65% to 90% fell in the genetic ancestry cluster associated with self-reported Caucasian donors. The study was designed to test whether signatures of past pathogen exposure could be identified by cataloging public T cell receptors. The study profiled the T cell repertoires of some 610 subjects by immunosequencing and related them to cytomegalovirus serostatus. A separate validation cohort of 90 to 150 different subjects was used in addition to the roughly 670-subject first cohort. To predict cytomegalovirus infection status, the study brought together high-throughput TCR immunosequencing, statistical association of individual TCRs with disease status, and machine learning. A later analysis re-examined previously published TCR beta repertoires from just over 650 donors and added high-resolution HLA genotyping to investigate patterns of TCR occurrence. Rather than using new phenotypic data, the later analysis identified candidate immune exposures from TCR beta sequences and from how often those sequences occurred across donors. In an earlier analysis of 587 of the donors, high-throughput TCR beta sequencing was used to judge whether each TCR beta V gene segment behaved as functional or pseudogenic. Donor age, sex, ethnicity and CMV serostatus were compiled together with the repertoire data. Genome-wide SNP genotypes for about 60% of the 666 donors were used in a later genetic analysis, which treated that subset as a discovery cohort. All discovery cohort repertoires had been generated using a single sequencing platform. Class I and class II HLA loci were covered by the typing at four-digit resolution. The number of donors typed differed by locus, with about 620-630 for A, B, C, DRB1 and DQB1, more than 500 for DQA1, some 570 for DPA1, and around 460 for DPB1. Because of strong linkage in the cohort, a few DR-DQ haplotypes were treated as single units for association and clustering. Among about 410 genotyped donors of the cohort, an average of approximately 240,000 unique TCR beta nucleotide sequences was sequenced per donor, of which about 19% were non-productive. What the research found in general, with its limitations: Because the 87-base-pair reads could not distinguish some IMGT-functional V segments, including TRBV6-2 and TRBV6-3, those segments were excluded. According to a later genetic analysis, donors in an Asian-associated ancestry cluster had fewer N-insertions in productive TCRs than the approximately 650-donor mean. Because HLA typing was missing for some donors at each locus, association tests included only the typed subset. A further reported finding was that TCR beta sequences accurately predicted the HLA-A and HLA-B alleles for most subjects in the first cohort. The sequencing pipeline was judged likely to have produced a cluster of highly shared sequence variants as a technical artifact. Most CMV-associated TCR beta chains appeared to be HLA-restricted in a later analysis, and the HLA associations seemed to be driven largely by CMV exposure. An association between a missense DCLRE1C variant and V-gene and J-gene trimming of TCR beta chains was found in a later genetic analysis and replicated in an independent cohort. Only TCR beta chains were sequenced in this cohort, and the absence of alpha or paired-chain data limited detectable features. The study listed 164 TCR beta chains as associated with cytomegalovirus. The presence/absence analyses assumed that sequencing depth was roughly uniform across donors, and that assumption may not be true. In a later analysis, HLA-associated TCR beta chains showed more clonal expansion and lower generation probabilities than non-associated chains that were equally common. Because counts were too low, seventeen rarely observed V segments, including chromosome 9 orphons, were excluded from the earlier analysis of 587 of the donors. A later analysis found that TCR association rates varied across HLA loci, with DRB1 alleles showing the most associated TCRs and HLA-C alleles the fewest. For the cohort, immune exposure information was limited to CMV serostatus. The classifier was reported to diagnose cytomegalovirus status with high specificity and sensitivity in both the original and validation cohorts. A few of the identified cytomegalovirus-associated TCR beta chains were confirmed in vitro to be specific for cytomegalovirus antigens. In a later analysis, about 17,000 TCR beta sequences were associated with specific HLA alleles at a false discovery rate of 0.05. Correlated functional status among segregating V segments might be attributable to linkage disequilibrium, but an unknown experimental factor could not be ruled out. Across donors, most TCR sequences were observed very rarely, whereas some public TCRs were present in many individuals. Several of the top co-occurrence clusters appeared to be linked to parvovirus B19, influenza, CMV and Epstein-Barr virus, according to a later analysis. According to the authors, the approach could potentially be generalized to other disease states and immunological phenotypes. Strong co-occurrence of HLA alleles, especially DR and DQ, made assigning TCR associations to individual alleles difficult. In an earlier analysis of around 600 of the donors, most TCR beta V segments appeared in productive rearrangements about 90% or about 30% of the time, broadly matching IMGT annotations.

V is reduced by 4 bases and J by 0 bases, leaving a spacing of 6 bases between them. Spanning cysteine to phenylalanine, the CDR3 consists of 13 amino acids. Only CDR3 DNA remains: 39 bases, in frame from the first base. CDR1 SNHLY and CDR2 FYNNEI were looked up in the germline V gene. The sequenced sample was PBMCs. The source of this sequence is a male donor in good health and CMV-seronegative. The V and J segments used are TRBV2 and TRBJ1-1; the D region possibly corresponds to TRBD1 (6 bases align). The DNA sequence follows: TGTGCCAGCAGTGGGACAGTGAACACTGAAGCTTTCTTT. Translation gives CASSGTVNTEAFF.